This T cell receptor (beta chain) was sequenced in a study of Graves' ophthalmopathy and Graves' hyperthyroidism. On the study more broadly: No treatment had been given when peripheral blood was collected at initial diagnosis.

This clonotype showed up many times. What it recognizes is unknown. The V end was cut by 6 bases, the J end by 4 bases, with 9 bases between. CDR3 size: 12 residues. Per germline, CDR1 GTSNPN and CDR2 SVGIG (reference sequence). General study findings and limits: The blood repertoire also included most expanded thyroid clonotypes above 0.001 frequency. A model built from 13 signatures distinguished ophthalmopathy from stable hyperthyroidism with roughly 90% sensitivity and about 81% specificity.

The study amplified TCR beta CDR3 regions using RNA transcripts. An initial RT-PCR round employing HTBI primers preceded a second-round multiplex PCR. One entry per CDR3 protein, called by TCRdb with MiXCR from the multiplex PCR reads. The table records fewer than 650,000 distinct CDR3 sequences, 20% to 25% of them present only once. The rearrangement links TRBV30 to TRBJ2-2; D is undetermined. The receptor comes from a young woman with stable Graves' hyperthyroidism. Some clones in this sample may be carry-over from other donors' samples. Sequenced: peripheral blood. The CDR3 here is CACHPGTGELFF. The CDR3, as DNA: TGTGCCTGCCACCCGGGCACCGGGGAGCTGTTTTTT. Together with reference TRBV30 and TRBJ2-2, the CDR3 gives the full variable domain: SQTIHQWPATLVQPVGSPLSLECTVEGTSNPNLYWYRQAAGRGLQLLFYSVGIGQISSEVPQNLSASRPQDRQFILSSKKLLLSDSGFYLCACHPGTGELFFGEGSRLTVL.